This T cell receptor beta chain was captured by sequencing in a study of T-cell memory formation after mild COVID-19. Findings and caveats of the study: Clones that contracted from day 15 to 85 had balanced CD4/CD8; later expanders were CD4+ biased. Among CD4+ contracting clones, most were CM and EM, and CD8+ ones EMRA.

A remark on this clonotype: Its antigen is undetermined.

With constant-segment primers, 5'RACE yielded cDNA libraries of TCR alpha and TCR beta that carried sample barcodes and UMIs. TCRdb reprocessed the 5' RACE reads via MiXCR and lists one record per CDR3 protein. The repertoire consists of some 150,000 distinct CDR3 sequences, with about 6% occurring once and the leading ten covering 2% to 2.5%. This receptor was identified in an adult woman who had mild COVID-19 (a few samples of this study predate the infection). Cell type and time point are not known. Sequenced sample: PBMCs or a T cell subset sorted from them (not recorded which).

The CDR3 loop reads CASSYVGYSNQPQHF. The CDR3 DNA reads TGTGCCAGCAGTTACGTGGGGTATAGCAATCAGCCCCAGCATTTT. The genes are TRBV6-2 or TRBV6-3 and TRBJ1-5; the D is unclear. This CDR3 spans 15 amino acids. With 2 bases removed from V and 0 bases from J, the gap between germline ends came to 8 bases. Germline V gene lookup returns CDR1 MNHEY and CDR2 SVGEGT.